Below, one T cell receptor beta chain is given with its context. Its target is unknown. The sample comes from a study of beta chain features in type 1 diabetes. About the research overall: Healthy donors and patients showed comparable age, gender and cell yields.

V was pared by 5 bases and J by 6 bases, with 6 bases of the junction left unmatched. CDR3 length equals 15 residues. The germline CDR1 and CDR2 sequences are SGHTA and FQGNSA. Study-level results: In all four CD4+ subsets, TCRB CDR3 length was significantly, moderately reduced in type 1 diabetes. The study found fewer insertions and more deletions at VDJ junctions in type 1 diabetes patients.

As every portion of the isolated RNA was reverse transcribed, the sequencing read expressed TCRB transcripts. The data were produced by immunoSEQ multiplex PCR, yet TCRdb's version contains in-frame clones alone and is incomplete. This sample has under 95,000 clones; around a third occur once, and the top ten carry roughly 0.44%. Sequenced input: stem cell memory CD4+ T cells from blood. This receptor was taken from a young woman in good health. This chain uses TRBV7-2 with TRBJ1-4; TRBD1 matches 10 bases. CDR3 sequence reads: CASSDRGTGDEKLFF. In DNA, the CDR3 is TGTGCCAGCAGCGATCGCGGGACAGGGGATGAAAAACTGTTTTTT.